The T cell receptor beta chain under discussion was sequenced for a study of control samples from healthy donors and cancer patients. Looked up from germline, CDR1 is LGHDT and CDR2 is YNNKEL (reference sequence). Trimming removed 1 base at V and 5 bases at J, with 9 bases between. The CDR3 is made up of 13 amino acids. Produced via immunoSEQ multiplex PCR; TCRdb's table is partial and in-frame only. The sample consists of over 150,000 clones, over 85% of them appearing once. The receptor was isolated from a man aged 18 to 30 in good health. This chain links TRBV3-1 (or the pseudogene TRBV3-2) with TRBJ2-7; D is uncertain. Specimen: blood. CDR3 in amino acids: CASSQGARNEQYF. CDR3 nucleotide sequence: TGTGCCAGCAGCCAAGGAGCCAGAAACGAGCAGTACTTC.